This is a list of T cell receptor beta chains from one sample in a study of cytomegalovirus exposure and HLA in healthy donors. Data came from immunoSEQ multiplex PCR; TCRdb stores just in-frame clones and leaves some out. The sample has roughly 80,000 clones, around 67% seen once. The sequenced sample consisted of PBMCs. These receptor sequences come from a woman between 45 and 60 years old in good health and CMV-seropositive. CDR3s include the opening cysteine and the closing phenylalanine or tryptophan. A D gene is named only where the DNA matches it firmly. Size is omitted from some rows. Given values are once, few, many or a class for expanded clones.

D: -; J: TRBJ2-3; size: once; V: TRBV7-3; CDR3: CASSRGTADTDTQYF; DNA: TGTGCCAGCAGCCGCGGGACGGCAGACACAGATACGCAGTATTTT
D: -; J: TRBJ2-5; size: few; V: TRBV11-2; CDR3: CASSLDKVLNRASQETQYF; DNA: TGTGCCAGCAGCTTAGATAAAGTGCTAAACAGGGCGAGTCAAGAGACCCAGTACTTC
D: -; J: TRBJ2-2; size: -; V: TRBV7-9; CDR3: CAIDSEGTGELFF; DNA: TGTGCCATCGACTCCGAGGGCACCGGGGAGCTGTTTTTT
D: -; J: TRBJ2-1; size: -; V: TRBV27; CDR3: CASRRQHSYNEQFF; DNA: TGTGCCAGCAGAAGACAGCACTCCTACAATGAGCAGTTCTTC
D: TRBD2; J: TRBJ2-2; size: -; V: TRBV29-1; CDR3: CSVETAGGGNTGELFF; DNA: TGCAGCGTTGAAACAGCGGGCGGGGGAAACACCGGGGAGCTGTTTTTT
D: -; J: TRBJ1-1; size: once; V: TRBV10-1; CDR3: CASSEAPRGITEAFF; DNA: TGCGCCAGCAGTGAGGCACCACGAGGAATCACTGAAGCTTTCTTT
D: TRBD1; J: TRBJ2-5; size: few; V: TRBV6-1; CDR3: CASSELRGRETQYF; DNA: TGTGCCAGCAGTGAACTCAGGGGGCGGGAGACCCAGTACTTC
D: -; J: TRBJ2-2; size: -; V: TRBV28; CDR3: CASKAGNTGELFF; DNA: TGTGCCAGCAAAGCAGGGAACACCGGGGAGCTGTTTTTT
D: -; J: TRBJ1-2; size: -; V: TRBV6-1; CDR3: CASSELTVYGYTF; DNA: TGTGCCAGCAGTGAACTGACAGTCTATGGCTACACCTTC
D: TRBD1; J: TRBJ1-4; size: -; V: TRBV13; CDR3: CATQGDDEKLFF; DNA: TGTGCCACCCAGGGGGATGACGAAAAACTGTTTTTT
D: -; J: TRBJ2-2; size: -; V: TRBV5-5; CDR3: CASSITGELFF; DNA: TGTGCCAGCAGTATCACCGGGGAGCTGTTTTTT
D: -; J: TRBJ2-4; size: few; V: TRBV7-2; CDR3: CASSPSVAKYF; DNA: TGTGCCAGCAGCCCTTCCGTGGCCAAGTACTTC
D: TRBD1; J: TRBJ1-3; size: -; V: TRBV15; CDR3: CATSKGQGRNTIYF; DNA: TGTGCCACCAGCAAAGGACAGGGAAGAAACACCATATATTTT
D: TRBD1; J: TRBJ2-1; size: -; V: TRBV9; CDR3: CASSIQGADEQFF; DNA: TGTGCCAGCAGCATACAGGGGGCCGATGAGCAGTTCTTC
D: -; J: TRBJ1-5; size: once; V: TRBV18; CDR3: CASSPPGDSNQPQHF; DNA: TGTGCCAGCTCACCACCGGGAGATAGCAATCAGCCCCAGCATTTT
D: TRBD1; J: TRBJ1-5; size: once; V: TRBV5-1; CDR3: CASSLMGQGMGGNQPQHF; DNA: TGCGCCAGCAGCTTGATGGGACAGGGGATGGGTGGCAATCAGCCCCAGCATTTT
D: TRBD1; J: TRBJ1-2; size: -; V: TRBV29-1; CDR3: CSVERDREGGYTF; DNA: TGCAGCGTTGAGAGGGACAGGGAGGGGGGCTACACCTTC
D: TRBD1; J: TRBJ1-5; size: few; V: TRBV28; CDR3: CASSLTGTMAPQHF; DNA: TGTGCCAGCAGTTTGACAGGGACAATGGCGCCCCAGCATTTT
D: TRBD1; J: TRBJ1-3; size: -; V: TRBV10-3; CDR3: CAIHQGAQNTIYF; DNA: TGTGCCATACACCAGGGGGCGCAAAACACCATATATTTT
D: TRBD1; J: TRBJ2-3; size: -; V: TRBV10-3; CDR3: CAISARQGASADTQYF; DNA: TGTGCCATCAGTGCAAGACAGGGGGCCAGCGCAGATACGCAGTATTTT
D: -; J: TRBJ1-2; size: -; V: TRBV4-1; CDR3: CASSPDSIYGYTF; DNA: TGCGCCAGCAGCCCGGACAGTATCTATGGCTACACCTTC
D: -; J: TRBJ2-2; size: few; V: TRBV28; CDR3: CASRTSGGAGELFF; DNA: TGTGCCAGCAGAACCTCCGGGGGAGCCGGGGAGCTGTTTTTT
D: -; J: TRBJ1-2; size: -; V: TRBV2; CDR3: CASRGEAEGYTF; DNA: TGTGCCAGCAGGGGGGAGGCGGAGGGCTACACCTTC
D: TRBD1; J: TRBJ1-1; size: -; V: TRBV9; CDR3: CASSVGTGEGFNTEAFF; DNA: TGTGCCAGCAGCGTAGGGACAGGGGAGGGGTTTAACACTGAAGCTTTCTTT
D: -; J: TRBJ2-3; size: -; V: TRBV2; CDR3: CASSERVDTQYF; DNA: TGTGCCAGCAGTGAGAGGGTGGATACGCAGTATTTT
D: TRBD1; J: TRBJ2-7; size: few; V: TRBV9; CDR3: CASSVQPRAGQGVFYEQYF; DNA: TGTGCCAGCAGCGTACAGCCACGGGCGGGACAGGGGGTGTTCTACGAGCAGTACTTC
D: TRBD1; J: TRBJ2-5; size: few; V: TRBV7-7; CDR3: CASSLQGAETQYF; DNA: TGTGCTAGCAGCTTACAGGGGGCAGAGACCCAGTACTTC
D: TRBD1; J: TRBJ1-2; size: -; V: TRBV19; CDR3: CASSLKGASGYTF; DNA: TGTGCCAGTAGTCTTAAGGGGGCCAGTGGCTACACCTTC
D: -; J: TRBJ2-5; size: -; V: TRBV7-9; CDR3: CASSPRPQKETQYF; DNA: TGTGCCAGCAGCCCCCGTCCCCAGAAAGAGACCCAGTACTTC
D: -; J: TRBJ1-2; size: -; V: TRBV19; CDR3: CASSILAGGYGYTF; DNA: TGTGCCAGTAGTATACTGGCGGGGGGATATGGCTACACCTTC
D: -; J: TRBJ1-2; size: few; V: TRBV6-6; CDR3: CASSSPRGNYGYTF; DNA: TGTGCCAGCAGTTCTCCCCGGGGGAACTATGGCTACACCTTC
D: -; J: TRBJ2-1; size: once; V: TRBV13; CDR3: CASCPGGAYNEQFF; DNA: TGTGCCAGCTGTCCGGGGGGCGCCTACAATGAGCAGTTCTTC